The source of this TCR beta chain is a study of T cells in Graves' hyperthyroidism and ophthalmopathy. The overall study: Blood was drawn when the patient was first diagnosed and still untreated.

The CDR3 has 16 amino acids. The V segment lost 1 base and the J segment 4 bases; nucleotides outside the gene matches: 4. Germline V gene data show CDR1 as DFQATT and CDR2 as SNEGSKA (reference sequence). In its sample, this clonotype was seen many times. What was amplified from RNA transcripts were TCR beta CDR3 regions. HTBI primers drove first-round RT-PCR of the TCR CDR3. MiXCR, run by TCRdb on the multiplex PCR reads, gives a single entry per CDR3 protein. The data contain about 270,000 distinct CDR3 sequences, about 15% of them singletons. The sample taken for sequencing was blood. The chain joins TRBV20-1 to TRBJ2-1, with 13 bases fitting TRBD2. The receptor was derived from a woman in her fifties or sixties with Graves' hyperthyroidism that later progressed to Graves' ophthalmopathy. CDR3 bases: TGCAGTGCTAGAGGAGGGACTAGCGGGACGTACAATGAGCAGTTCTTC. Translation gives CSARGGTSGTYNEQFF.